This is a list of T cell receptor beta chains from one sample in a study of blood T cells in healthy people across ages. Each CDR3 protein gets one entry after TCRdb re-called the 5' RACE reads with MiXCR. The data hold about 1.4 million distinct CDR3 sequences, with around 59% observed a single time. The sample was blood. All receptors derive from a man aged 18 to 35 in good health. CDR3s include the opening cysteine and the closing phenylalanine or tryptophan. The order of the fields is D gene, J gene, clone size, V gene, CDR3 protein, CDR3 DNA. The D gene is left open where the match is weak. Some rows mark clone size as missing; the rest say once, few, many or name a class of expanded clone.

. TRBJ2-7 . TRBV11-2 CASSSIGGQFYEQYF TGTGCCAGCAGCTCGATAGGAGGGCAGTTCTACGAGCAGTACTTC
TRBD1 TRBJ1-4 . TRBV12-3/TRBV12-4 CASSVGQGPKGGEKLSF TGTGCCAGCAGTGTTGGACAGGGGCCGAAAGGAGGTGAAAAACTGTCTTTT
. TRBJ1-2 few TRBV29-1 CSVEDAGLGGYTF TGCAGCGTTGAAGATGCCGGACTAGGTGGCTACACCTTC
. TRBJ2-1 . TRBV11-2 CASSLTREVGEQFF TGTGCCAGCAGCCTAACTAGGGAGGTGGGTGAGCAGTTCTTT
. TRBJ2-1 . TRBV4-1 CASSQEGGNGRNEQFF TGCGCCAGCAGCCAAGAAGGGGGTAACGGGAGGAATGAGCAGTTCTTC
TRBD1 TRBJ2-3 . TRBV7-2 CASRTGRGFGDTQYF TGTGCCAGCAGGACAGGGAGAGGGTTTGGAGATACGCAGTATTTT
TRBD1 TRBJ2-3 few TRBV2 CASDRDRGRTLTDTQYF TGTGCCAGCGACCGGGACAGGGGCCGTACTCTCACAGATACGCAGTATTTT
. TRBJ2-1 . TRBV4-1 CASNSGSFYNEQFF TGCGCCAGCAACTCCGGGAGCTTCTACAATGAGCAGTTCTTC
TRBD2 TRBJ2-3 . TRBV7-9 CASSPGTSGRAQGGDTQYF TGTGCCAGCAGCCCCGGGACTAGCGGTCGTGCACAAGGCGGCGATACGCAGTATTTT
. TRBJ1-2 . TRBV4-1 CASSRDDRAYGYTF TGCGCCAGCAGCCGGGACGACAGAGCCTATGGCTACACCTTC
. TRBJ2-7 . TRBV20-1 CSARRKSSYEQYF TGCAGTGCTCGGAGAAAGAGCTCCTACGAGCAGTACTTC
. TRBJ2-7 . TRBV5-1 CASRPTTGDLSDEQYF TGCGCCAGCAGGCCTACGACAGGCGACCTCTCCGACGAGCAGTACTTC
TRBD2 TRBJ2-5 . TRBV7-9 CASSSRLADWETQYF TGTGCCAGCAGCTCCCGACTAGCCGACTGGGAGACCCAGTACTTC
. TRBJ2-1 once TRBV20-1 CSAIKSGGFSYNEQFF TGCAGTGCTATTAAGTCCGGGGGATTTTCCTACAATGAGCAGTTCTTC
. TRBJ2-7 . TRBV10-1 CASSDSIGPYEQYF TGCGCCAGCAGTGATTCGATTGGACCCTACGAGCAGTACTTC
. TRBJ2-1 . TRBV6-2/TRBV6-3 CASSYSTETWSSYNEQFF TGTGCCAGCAGTTACTCGACTGAGACTTGGTCGTCCTACAATGAGCAGTTCTTC
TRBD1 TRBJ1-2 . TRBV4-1 CASSQAGGLNYGYTF TGCGCCAGCAGCCAAGCAGGGGGCCTTAACTATGGCTACACCTTC
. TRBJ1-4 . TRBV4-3 CASSQERGEKLFF TGCGCCAGCAGCCAAGAGCGGGGGGAAAAACTGTTTTTT
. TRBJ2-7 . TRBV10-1 CASSAPGRAHEQYF TGCGCCAGCAGTGCGCCGGGACGCGCTCACGAGCAGTACTTC
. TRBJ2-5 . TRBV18 CASSPTYSDGETQYF TGTGCCAGCTCGCCCACGTATTCCGATGGAGAGACCCAGTACTTC
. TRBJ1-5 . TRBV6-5 CASSRGEGPRQPQHF TGTGCCAGCAGTCGGGGGGAGGGGCCTCGACAGCCCCAGCATTTT
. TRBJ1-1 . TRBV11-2 CASSLQGAPPNTEAFF TGTGCCAGCAGCCTTCAAGGGGCCCCCCCCAACACTGAAGCTTTCTTT
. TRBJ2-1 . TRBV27 CASCAWGNEQFF TGTGCCAGCTGCGCGTGGGGCAATGAGCAGTTCTTC
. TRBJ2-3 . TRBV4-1 CASSQERGQGAIDTQYF TGCGCCAGCAGCCAAGAACGAGGCCAGGGAGCGATAGATACGCAGTATTTT
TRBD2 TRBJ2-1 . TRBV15 CATSRNGLAGGNEQFF TGTGCCACCAGCAGAAACGGACTAGCGGGGGGCAATGAGCAGTTCTTC
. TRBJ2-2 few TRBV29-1 CSVGGRTNTGELFF TGCAGCGTGGGCGGGCGGACGAACACCGGGGAGCTGTTTTTT
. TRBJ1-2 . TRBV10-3 CAISEVDGYTF TGTGCCATCAGTGAAGTCGATGGCTACACCTTC
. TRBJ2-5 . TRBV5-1 CASSLGPGSGQETQYF TGCGCCAGCAGCTTGGGGCCGGGCTCGGGACAAGAGACCCAGTACTTC
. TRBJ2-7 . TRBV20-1 CSAGPGGGGVQYF TGCAGTGCTGGGCCGGGCGGAGGGGGCGTGCAGTACTTC
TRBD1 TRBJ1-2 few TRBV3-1 CASSQGQGGYTF TGTGCCAGCAGCCAAGGACAGGGTGGCTACACCTTC
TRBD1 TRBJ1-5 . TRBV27 CARSRDRGPVRNQPQHF TGTGCCAGGTCCCGGGACAGGGGGCCAGTCCGCAATCAGCCCCAGCATTTT